These 26 T cell receptor beta chains came from one sample sequenced in a study of T cells in Graves' hyperthyroidism and ophthalmopathy. RNA transcripts gave rise to amplified TCR beta CDR3 regions. The HTBI set primed first-round TCR CDR3 RT-PCR. MiXCR, applied by TCRdb to the multiplex PCR reads, yields one record per CDR3 protein. Among a few hundred thousand distinct CDR3 sequences listed, about 43% were seen once. Sequencing was done on a sample of peripheral blood or thyroid tissue (not recorded which). The receptors come from a woman in her late teens or twenties with Graves' hyperthyroidism.

This chain uses TRBV20-1 with TRBJ2-3; TRBD2 agrees at 7 bases. Germline loops: CDR1 DFQATT, CDR2 SNEGSKA (reference sequence). The CDR3 covers 16 residues. The V segment lost 6 bases and the J segment 6 bases; nucleotides outside the gene matches: 18. The CDR3 is CSARVVAGAPWDTQYF. In DNA form, the CDR3 reads TGCAGTGCGCGCGTCGTGGCGGGAGCCCCTTGGGATACGCAGTATTTT.

In this sample, this clonotype turned up many times. This rearrangement joins TRBV19 to TRBJ1-2; 7 nucleotides match TRBD1. This CDR3 comprises 13 residues. Trimming cost V 5 bases and J 6 bases; bases outside gene matches: 6. Germline V lookup: CDR1 LNHDA, CDR2 SQIVND (reference sequence). CDR3: CASSVSGQHGYTF. The CDR3, as DNA: TGTGCCAGTAGTGTCTCGGGACAGCATGGCTACACCTTC.

Details on this clonotype: A read error may be the cause here, since a much bigger clone is one base away. This CDR3 fails to terminate in the conserved phenylalanine or tryptophan, so it likely reflects a read error. This chain links TRBV20-1 with TRBJ2-2; perhaps TRBD2 as D (6 bases). The V gene's germline CDR1 is DFQATT and CDR2 SNEGSKA (reference sequence). This CDR3 region has 14 residues. V lost 6 bases and J 0 bases, leaving 11 bases between the germline ends. CDR3 sequence reads: CSAPGLTNTGELFL. CDR3 nucleotide sequence: TGCAGTGCCCCGGGACTCACGAACACCGGGGAGCTGTTTCTT.

The genes are TRBV5-6 and TRBJ1-5; TRBD1 is a possible D gene (6 bases). V gave up 4 bases and J gave up 9 bases, with 17 bases separating them. The CDR3 sequence is 14 residues long. CDR1 SGHDT and CDR2 YYEEEE come from the germline V gene. CDR3 sequence: CASSPRGDWGPQHF. CDR3 in DNA: TGTGCCAGCAGCCCTAGGGGGGATTGGGGGCCCCAGCATTTT.

The chain couples TRBV5-1 to TRBJ2-7; no firm D call. The germline V gene encodes CDR1 SGHRS and CDR2 YFSETQ. Trimming took 2 bases from V and 6 from J, leaving 12 bases between them. The length of the CDR3 is 13 residues. The DNA for the CDR3 is TGCGCCAGCAGCTTTTGGTGTAAGCTCGAGCAGTACTTC. Encoded protein: CASSFWCKLEQYF. Using reference TRBV5-1 and TRBJ2-7 for the parts outside the CDR3, the full variable domain is KAGVTQTPRYLIKTRGQQVTLSCSPISGHRSVSWYQQTPGQGLQFLFEYFSETQRNKGNFPGRFSGRQFSNSRSEMNVSTLELGDSALYLCASSFWCKLEQYFGPGTRLTVT.

The chain has TRBV5-1 and TRBJ1-5, with D unclear. CDR1 and CDR2 from the germline V gene are SGHRS and YFSETQ. CDR3 length: 15 residues. V shed 2 bases and J shed 4 bases, with 13 bases lying between them. CDR3 sequence reads: CASSFWREPNQPQHF. The DNA of the CDR3 is TGCGCCAGCAGCTTTTGGAGGGAACCAAATCAGCCCCAGCATTTT.

This clonotype was seen ten or more times. The chain combines TRBV7-9 with TRBJ2-2; either TRBD1 or TRBD2 may supply D (5 bases each). The V gene's germline CDR1 is SEHNR and CDR2 FQNEAQ (reference sequence). The ends were cut back, 7 bases at V and 6 bases at J, with 15 bases in the middle. The CDR3 length is 14 residues. The CDR3 loop reads CASTAIRGPGELFF. For the CDR3, the DNA is TGTGCCAGCACCGCAATCCGGGGACCCGGGGAGCTGTTTTTT.

This clonotype was detected once. The J gene is TRBJ1-4, the V gene TRBV24-1, with 9 bases identical to TRBD1. Germline CDR1 reads KGHDR; CDR2 reads SFDVKD. The CDR3 is 16 amino acids. The J segment lost 10 bases and the V segment lost 3 bases, leaving 11 bases of the junction unmatched. CDR3 nucleotide sequence: TGTGCCACCAGTGATAGCGGGACAGGGCAATCCGGAAAACTGTTTTTT. It translates to CATSDSGTGQSGKLFF.

The CDR3 coding sequence is TGCAGCGTTGGCAGGAGCGACGAGCAGTACTTC. It specifies CSVGRSDEQYF. This rearrangement joins TRBV29-1 to TRBJ2-7; D unclear. The V gene lost 4 bases and the J gene lost 5 bases, with 9 bases spanning the gap. Germline V lookup: CDR1 SQVTM, CDR2 ANQGSEA. The CDR3 covers 11 residues.

The chain combines TRBV27 with TRBJ2-2; D may correspond to TRBD1 or TRBD2 (5 bases each). Trimming cost V 3 bases and J 8 bases, with 10 bases left between them. The CDR3 spans 13 residues. The germline CDR1 and CDR2 sequences are MNHEY and SMNVEV (reference sequence). As DNA, the CDR3 is TGTGCCAGCAGTTTCTTTGGGGGTGGGGAGCTGTTTTTT. This encodes CASSFFGGGELFF.

The gene calls are TRBV14 and TRBJ2-6, with D unclear. The CDR3 totals 14 residues. Trimming took off 0 bases at V and 5 bases at J, with 5 bases between the two ends. The germline gives CDR1 SGHDN, CDR2 FVKESK. CDR3: CASSQETRANVLTF. CDR3 DNA sequence: TGTGCCAGCAGCCAAGAGACGCGGGCCAACGTCCTGACTTTC.

This clonotype was counted between two and nine times. The chain combines TRBV24-1 with TRBJ2-1; D unclear. The CDR3 runs to 13 residues. CDR1 and CDR2 (germline): KGHDR, SFDVKD. Deletions cut 6 bases from V and 2 bases from J, with 7 bases between. The CDR3 DNA is TGTGCCACCAGTATCAGGACCTACAATGAGCAGTTCTTC. Translated, it gives CATSIRTYNEQFF.

Note on this clonotype: Here the CDR3 omits its conserved ending phenylalanine or tryptophan, so a read error is the likely source. The DNA is omitted, as the CDR3 cannot be located on it reliably, and the CDR3 follows TCRdb's listing. The chain recombines TRBV14 with TRBJ1-4. The CDR3 length equals 9 residues, ends included. Germline V gene data show CDR1 as SGHDN and CDR2 as FVKESK. CDR3 amino acids: CASSQVQFS.

This clonotype came up many times. One junction end does not reproduce the germline sequence, and a read error may be involved. This chain links TRBV4-3 with TRBJ2-6; maybe TRBD2 (5 bases). The germline gives CDR1 LGHNA, CDR2 YSLEER. The CDR3 runs 15 residues. This CDR3 reads CASSQVAGGTNVLTF. CDR3 coding DNA: TGCGCCAGCAGCCAAGTTGCGGGTGGGACCAACGTCCTGACTTTC.

This clonotype was seen ten or more times. V usage is TRBV4-1 and J usage is TRBJ1-1; no clear D gene. This CDR3 is 12 amino acids long. The germline CDR1 and CDR2 sequences are MGHRA and YSYEKL. V was shortened by 3 bases and J by 8 bases, with 10 bases between the two germline ends. The CDR3 region is CASSQVAGEAFF. The CDR3 nucleotides read TGCGCCAGCAGCCAGGTCGCGGGGGAAGCTTTCTTT.

This clonotype occurred many times. The chain is built from TRBV9 and TRBJ2-7, with TRBD1 matching over 8 bases. CDR1 and CDR2 (germline): SGDLS, YYNGEE. V was pared by 1 base and J by 5 bases, with 5 bases of the junction left unmatched. This CDR3 spans 14 amino acids. The CDR3 spells CASSVLDRDHEQYF. The CDR3 DNA reads as TGTGCCAGCAGCGTATTGGACAGGGACCACGAGCAGTACTTC. The variable domain in full, with the rest retrieved from reference TRBV9 and TRBJ2-7, is DSGVTQTPKHLITATGQRVTLRCSPRSGDLSVYWYQQSLDQGLQFLIQYYNGEERAKGNILERFSAQQFPDLHSELNLSSLELGDSALYFCASSVLDRDHEQYFGPGTRLTVT.

This clonotype has ten or more counts. The chain employs TRBV29-1 and TRBJ2-5; 7 nucleotides agree with TRBD1. Germline values: CDR1 SQVTM, CDR2 ANQGSEA. This CDR3 comprises 12 residues. V lost 5 bases, J lost 1 base, and 1 base stayed unmatched. DNA for the CDR3: TGCAGCGTTAGGGACAGCCAAGAGACCCAGTACTTC. Amino acid sequence: CSVRDSQETQYF.

The gene calls are TRBV27 and TRBJ1-5; D might be TRBD1 (6 bases). This CDR3 spans 15 amino acids. The germline V gene has CDR1 MNHEY and CDR2 SMNVEV (reference sequence). The ends were cut back, 2 bases at V and 0 bases at J, with 8 bases in the middle. Written as DNA, the CDR3 is TGTGCCAGCAGTTTAAACAGGGATAGCAATCAGCCCCAGCATTTT. Its protein is CASSLNRDSNQPQHF.

Concerning this clonotype itself: This clone may be a read error of a much larger clone one base away. CDR3 sequence (DNA): TGTACCAGCAGTTTATTTGGACTAGCGGGAAAGTGGGTGTACTTC. This encodes CTSSLFGLAGKWVYF. J is TRBJ2-7 and V is TRBV7-2, with 12 bases matching TRBD2. CDR3 length: 15 residues. Germline assignment: CDR1 SGHTA and CDR2 FQGNSA. The ends lost 6 bases at V and 12 bases at J; junction bases unmatched: 15.

The table lists this clonotype with a few counts. This chain uses TRBV2 with TRBJ1-2; D unresolved. CDR3 length: 13 residues. Trimming pared 7 bases from V and 0 bases from J, leaving 9 bases between. Looked up from germline, CDR1 is SNHLY and CDR2 is FYNNEI. CDR3 in amino acids: CASNSGTNYGYTF. The CDR3 nucleotides read TGTGCCAGCAATAGCGGGACTAACTATGGCTACACCTTC.

This clonotype was seen a handful of times. A much larger clonotype is one base distant, so this may be a read error. The chain links TRBV19 to TRBJ2-7; 16 nucleotides line up with TRBD2. CDR1 is LNHDA, CDR2 SQIVND, per germline (reference sequence). This CDR3 region has 17 residues. The V gene end was trimmed by 5 bases and the J gene end by 7 bases; junction bases not matched to a gene: 11. The CDR3 DNA reads TGTGCCAGTAGTGGGGGACTAGCGGGAGGGCCCTACAATGAGCAGTACTTC. Translation: CASSGGLAGGPYNEQYF.

The chain uses TRBV25-1 and TRBJ1-1; TRBD1 might be the D (5 bases). CDR1 MGHDK and CDR2 SYGVNS come from the germline V gene. Trimming shortened V by 1 base and J by 4 bases, and 10 bases separated the two germline ends. This CDR3 has 14 amino acids. The CDR3 here is CASSELGGGTEAFF. As DNA, the CDR3 is TGTGCCAGCAGTGAATTGGGGGGGGGCACTGAAGCTTTCTTT.

This chain uses TRBV2 with TRBJ1-1, with D perhaps TRBD1 (6 bases). This CDR3 has 11 residues. Trimming took off 7 bases at V and 8 bases at J, with 11 bases between the two ends. In germline, CDR1 is SNHLY, CDR2 FYNNEI. CDR3 coding DNA: TGTGCCAGCACCGAGGGGGAAGAAGCTTTCTTT. Its protein product is CASTEGEEAFF. The full variable domain, with the rest looked up from reference TRBV2 and TRBJ1-1, is EPEVTQTPSHQVTQMGQEVILRCVPISNHLYFYWYRQILGQKVEFLVSFYNNEISEKSEIFDDQFSVERPDGSNFTLKIRSTKLEDSAMYFCASTEGEEAFFGQGTRLTVV.

This clonotype has a count of ten or more. The V and J genes are TRBV6-2 or TRBV6-3 and TRBJ1-5; no definite D call. Trimming stripped 4 bases from V and 9 bases from J, with 13 bases between. The germline gives CDR1 MNHEY, CDR2 SVGEGT. CDR3 size: 13 residues. Here the CDR3 reads CASSFPGGLPQHF. The CDR3 DNA reads TGTGCCAGCAGTTTCCCAGGAGGGTTGCCCCAGCATTTT.

The chain employs TRBV12-3 or TRBV12-4 and TRBJ1-1; D is uncertain. The V end was cut by 3 bases, the J end by 4 bases, with 9 bases between. This CDR3 is 13 amino acids long. CDR3 sequence: CASSFAHTTEAFF. The CDR3 DNA reads TGTGCCAGCAGTTTCGCGCACACCACTGAAGCTTTCTTT.

The chain joins TRBV3-1 to TRBJ2-2, with TRBD2 as a possible D gene (5 bases). The length of the CDR3 is 13 residues. Germline V CDR1 and CDR2: LGHDT, YNNKEL (reference sequence). V was cut by 4 bases and J by 7 bases, with 10 bases left in between. The CDR3 is CASSPNEGGELFF. CDR3 nucleotide sequence: TGTGCCAGCAGCCCCAACGAGGGCGGGGAGCTGTTTTTT.